One TCR beta chain is described in this entry. Its antigen is currently not known. Base-call qualities are not available, and no considerably larger clone is one nucleotide away. The V end gives up 3 bases and the J end 3 bases, leaving 8 bases in the junction not matched to a gene. The CDR3 spans 16 residues, from the cysteine through the phenylalanine. The kept DNA is CDR3 alone, 48 bases in frame from the first base. Looking up the germline V gene yields CDR1 SGHRS and CDR2 YFSETQ. The data stem from a study of cytomegalovirus exposure and HLA in healthy donors (dated by TCRdb to about 2017). For context, the study as a whole: An earlier analysis of roughly 610 of the donors reported around 280 Gb of sequence data and 117 million unique TCR beta sequences obtained from 180 million or so T cells. On average, roughly 250,000 unique TCR beta nucleotide sequences were sequenced per donor among about 400 genotyped donors of the cohort, with roughly 18% of those sequences being non-productive. In the later analysis, no new phenotypic data were used to find candidate immune exposures; instead, reliance was placed on TCR beta sequences and their occurrence across donors. Donor age, sex, ethnicity and CMV serostatus were compiled together with the repertoire data. To study patterns of TCR occurrence, a later analysis re-analyzed previously published TCR beta repertoires from 700 or so donors and added high-resolution HLA genotyping. High-throughput TCR immunosequencing, statistical association of individual TCRs with disease status, and machine learning were combined to predict cytomegalovirus infection status. Both class I and class II loci were covered by HLA typing, at four-digit resolution. The T cell repertoires of 670 or so subjects were profiled by immunosequencing and related to cytomegalovirus serostatus. Because of strong linkage in the cohort, roughly five DR-DQ haplotypes were treated as single units for association and clustering. A separate validation cohort of 100 to 150 different subjects was used in addition to the approximately 610-subject first cohort. The aim of the study was to test whether cataloging public T cell receptors could identify signatures of past pathogen exposure. Of the roughly 400 genotyped donors, 75% to 85% were placed in the genetic ancestry cluster associated with self-reported Caucasian donors. Roughly 300 gigabases of sequencing data and approximately 91 million unique TCR sequences made up an early release that covered several hundred HLA-typed donors. To decide whether each TCR beta V gene segment behaved as functional or pseudogenic, an earlier analysis of fewer than 750 of the donors relied on high-throughput TCR beta sequencing. Every repertoire in the discovery cohort had been generated on one and the same sequencing platform. In a later genetic analysis, genome-wide SNP genotypes for about 60% of the 666 donors were used, and that subset was treated as a discovery cohort. Typing coverage differed by locus: A, B, C, DRB1 and DQB1 were typed in roughly 620-640 donors, DQA1 in around 500, DPA1 in over 600, and DPB1 in 450 to 480.

Points the paper makes about the study in general: According to a later genetic analysis, donors in an Asian-associated ancestry cluster had fewer N-insertions in productive TCRs than the approximately 670-donor mean. It was suggested by the authors that the approach could potentially be generalized to other disease states and immunological phenotypes. A total of 164 TCR beta chains were listed by the study as associated with cytomegalovirus. Sequencing depth was assumed to be roughly uniform across donors in the presence/absence analyses, though that assumption may not hold. A further reported finding was that TCR beta sequences accurately predicted the HLA-A and HLA-B alleles for most subjects in the first cohort. Most TCR sequences were seen in very few donors, while some public TCRs were found in many individuals. A later analysis found that TCR association rates varied across HLA loci, with DRB1 alleles showing the most associated TCRs and HLA-C alleles the fewest. Because HLA typing was unavailable for some donors at each locus, only the typed subset was used in association tests. Three of the identified cytomegalovirus-associated TCR beta chains were confirmed in vitro to be specific for cytomegalovirus antigens. An association between a missense DCLRE1C variant and V-gene and J-gene trimming of TCR beta chains was found in a later genetic analysis and replicated in an independent cohort. Assigning TCR associations to individual alleles was difficult when HLA alleles, especially DR and DQ, strongly co-occurred. The sequencing pipeline was judged likely to have produced a cluster of highly shared sequence variants as a technical artifact. In a later analysis, HLA-associated TCR beta chains were found to be more clonally expanded and to have lower generation probabilities than equally common non-associated chains. Cytomegalovirus status was reported to be diagnosed by the classifier with high specificity and sensitivity in both the original and validation cohorts. Because the 87-base-pair reads could not distinguish some IMGT-functional V segments, including TRBV6-2 and TRBV6-3, those segments were excluded. In a later analysis, over 15,000 TCR beta sequences were associated with specific HLA alleles at a false discovery rate of 0.05. The only immune exposure information available for the cohort was CMV serostatus. Correlated functional status among segregating V segments might reflect linkage disequilibrium, but an unknown experimental factor could not be ruled out. The cohort was sequenced for TCR beta chains only, and without alpha or paired-chain data the features that could be detected were limited. In a later analysis, several top co-occurrence clusters were reported to appear linked to parvovirus B19, influenza, CMV and Epstein-Barr virus. The earlier analysis of approximately 540 of the donors excluded around 17 rarely observed V segments, including chromosome 9 orphons, because counts were too low. A later analysis found that most CMV-associated TCR beta chains appeared HLA-restricted, with HLA associations seemingly driven largely by CMV exposure. In an earlier analysis of some 550 of the donors, most TCR beta V segments were observed in productive rearrangements about 90% or about 30% of the time, broadly matching IMGT annotations.

The cohort comprised around 690 healthy bone marrow donors. All cohort members were sampled while nominally healthy, although unrecorded immune exposures were likely present. The donor tested CMV seronegative, placing the donor among the 350 to 400 seronegative members of the cohort. Every donor gave a peripheral blood sample, and the peripheral blood mononuclear cells from that sample were used for TCR beta sequencing. Genomic DNA was extracted from the blood cell samples with the Qiagen DNeasy Blood Extraction Kit. The method was the immunoSEQ multiplex PCR assay. For the multiplex PCR, a mixture combining 60 forward primers for TCR Vbeta segments and 13 reverse primers for TCR Jbeta segments was used. The CDR3 region of rearranged TCR beta genes was amplified from genomic DNA with a multiplex PCR assay. The Illumina HiSeq System was used to sequence the amplified TCR beta libraries as 87-base-pair reads. Concerning the study's data processing: A later analysis tallied 75 million to 95 million unique TCR beta chains across the 650 to 750 repertoires, and around 12 million of those chains were shared by two or more donors. To remove PCR and sequencing errors, raw reads were error-corrected and collapsed into unique sequences using a nearest-neighbor algorithm that merged closely related sequences. To assign V, D and J gene segments, CDR3 sequences were aligned to IMGT reference sequences. For a sequence to be retained, a match of at least six nucleotides was required to both a V gene segment and a J gene segment. A rearrangement was called productive if the CDR3 had no stop codons and remained in frame with V and J, and every other rearrangement was called non-productive. Following IMGT convention, CDR3 was defined as the stretch from the second conserved V-encoded cysteine up to the conserved J-encoded phenylalanine. Sequences without an unambiguous match to a single V gene segment were excluded from the earlier analysis of a few hundred of the donors. In an earlier analysis of several hundred of the donors, a V segment was called functional when productive rearrangements were above 56.7%, and segregating when the standard deviation between donors exceeded 5%. A statistical classification framework was built to diagnose cytomegalovirus status from the catalog of TCR beta chain sequences. V and J gene assignment, in a later analysis, came from comparing TCR nucleotide sequences with IMGT/GENE-DB human TR gene sequences. In a later analysis, CDR3 sequences and most-parsimonious VDJ recombination scenarios were assigned using the TCRdist pipeline. In a later analysis, each TCR beta chain was defined by its CDR3 amino acid sequence together with its V-gene family, and reads without a unique V-gene family were excluded. A later analysis removed 500 to 650 highly shared, low-generation-probability nucleotide sequences to deal with suspected cross-contamination and a sequencing artifact. A later analysis calculated a clonal expansion index for each public chain from normalized within-repertoire ranks of inferred template counts. In a later analysis, generation probabilities were computed with a VDJ recombination model fitted to out-of-frame rearrangements, and the resulting probabilities were checked against IGoR. Hypergeometric tests were used in a later analysis to score TCR-TCR, TCR-HLA and TCR-CMV co-occurrence, with a repertoire-size bias correction applied to the TCR pairs. In a later analysis, false discovery rates were estimated by permuting HLA or CMV assignments 20 times. A later analysis grouped co-occurring TCRs with DBSCAN, adding TCRdist sequence similarity when clustering within HLA-allele-positive subsets. For co-occurrence clustering, repertoires with fewer than 30,000 or more than 120,000 public chains were excluded, along with roughly 5 repertoires with anomalous nucleotide sharing. TCRdb holds this immuneACCESS table with in-frame rearrangements only. Some clones are missing; in checked studies, unresolved V genes explain under half, and the rest has no known cause. V and J calls and clone size are those listed in that table; D and trimming were worked out from the DNA. The sample profile shows approximately 150,000 clones; around 88% of them were found once. The ten largest account for around 0.85% of the sample.

The V and J segments used are TRBV5-1 and TRBJ1-2; 10 middle bases align to TRBD1. The source material was PBMCs. The receptor was isolated from a woman between 25 and 40 years old in good health and CMV-seronegative. The DNA is TGCGCCAGCAGCTGGGGCCGACAGGGGGCGGACTATGGCTACACCTTC. This translates into CASSWGRQGADYGYTF.